This T cell receptor (beta chain) stems from a study of glioma-infiltrating T cells after dendritic cell vaccination. Findings and limits, study-wide: The cohort had few patients with full blood and tumor sets.

The data were produced by immunoSEQ multiplex PCR, yet TCRdb's version contains in-frame clones alone and is incomplete. The table includes about 92,000 clones, about nine tenths detected once. Note on this clone: Its specificity is not known.

The CDR3 runs 14 residues. Per the germline V gene, CDR1 is SGDLS and CDR2 is YYNGEE. The ends were cut back, 9 bases at V and 0 bases at J, with 13 bases in the middle. The sample was blood, taken before dendritic cell vaccination. This chain connects TRBV9 to TRBJ2-4; a weak D match, TRBD1 (6 bases). This TCR was sampled from a human donor with glioblastoma. The CDR3 spells CANSQGLAKNIQYF. CDR3 nucleotide sequence: TGTGCCAACTCCCAGGGGTTAGCCAAAAACATTCAGTACTTC. Together with reference TRBV9 and TRBJ2-4, the CDR3 gives the full variable domain: DSGVTQTPKHLITATGQRVTLRCSPRSGDLSVYWYQQSLDQGLQFLIQYYNGEERAKGNILERFSAQQFPDLHSELNLSSLELGDSALYFCANSQGLAKNIQYFGAGTRLSVL.